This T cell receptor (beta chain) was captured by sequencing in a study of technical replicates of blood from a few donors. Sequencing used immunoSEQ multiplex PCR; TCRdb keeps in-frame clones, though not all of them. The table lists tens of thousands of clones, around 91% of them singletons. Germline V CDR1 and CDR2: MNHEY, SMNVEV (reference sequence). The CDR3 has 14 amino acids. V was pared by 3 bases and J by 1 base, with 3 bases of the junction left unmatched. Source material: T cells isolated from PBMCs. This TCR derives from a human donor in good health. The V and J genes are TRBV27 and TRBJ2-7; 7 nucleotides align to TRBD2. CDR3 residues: CASSLSSGSYEQYF. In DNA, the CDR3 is TGTGCCAGCAGTTTGTCTAGCGGATCCTACGAGCAGTACTTC.